These 10 T cell receptor beta chains were all obtained from the same sample, sequenced in a study of shared clonotypes between healthy human individuals (dated by TCRdb to 2020 to 2021). Library generation was performed with the immunoSEQ multiplex PCR assay. The table was pulled from immuneACCESS by TCRdb, which kept in-frame rearrangements only. Such tables lose some clones; where checked, under half of the loss comes from unresolved V genes, and the rest has no known cause. The sample records about 1.5 million clones, approximately 96% of which are singletons. The ten largest account for approximately 1.1% of the sample. The sample comprised naive CD4+ T cells sorted from blood. Explained via the paper, the cell subset or site label denotes: CD45RA+ positively selected. The origin of the receptors is a man aged 25-45 years in good health.

The chain couples TRBV29-1 to TRBJ1-2; D is ambiguous. The CDR3 runs to 12 residues. Germline CDR1 is SQVTM and CDR2 is ANQGSEA. Trimming pared 3 bases from V and 9 bases from J, leaving 14 bases between. CDR3 region: CSVEVSHESYTF. The CDR3 DNA reads as TGCAGCGTTGAGGTCTCCCACGAGAGCTACACCTTC.

This rearrangement joins TRBV7-6 to TRBJ2-4, with no clear D. Germline-derived CDR1 and CDR2 are SGHVS and FNYEAQ. There are 13 residues in the CDR3. V dropped 0 bases and J dropped 5 bases, with 5 bases sitting between them. The CDR3 DNA is TGTGCCAGCAGCTTAGCCCCGCAAAACATTCAGTACTTC. Residues: CASSLAPQNIQYF.

This chain joins TRBV19 and TRBJ2-4, with 14 nucleotides matching TRBD2. Germline V gene lookup returns CDR1 LNHDA and CDR2 SQIVND (reference sequence). The CDR3 extends over 18 amino acids. The trim removed 5 bases at V and 1 base at J, leaving 7 bases unmatched. CDR3 DNA: TGTGCCAGTAGTTTCGAGGGACTAGCGGGAGTGGCCAAAAACATTCAGTACTTC. The encoded protein is CASSFEGLAGVAKNIQYF.

The chain links TRBV19 to TRBJ2-5, with D maybe TRBD2 (6 bases). The germline V and J ends were trimmed by 0 bases and 5 bases, with 16 bases remaining between them. This CDR3 comprises 16 residues. Looked up from germline, CDR1 is LNHDA and CDR2 is SQIVND (reference sequence). The CDR3 region has the DNA TGTGCCAGTAGTATAGAGGGGGGAGCCGAGAGTGAGACCCAGTACTTC. Translating gives CASSIEGGAESETQYF.

The V gene is TRBV5-1, the J gene TRBJ2-6, with 9 bases that match TRBD1. CDR1 and CDR2 from the germline V gene are SGHRS and YFSETQ. The CDR3 loop spans 20 amino acids. V dropped 0 bases and J dropped 2; count of bases not matched to a gene: 12. This chain's CDR3 is CASSLAETGGLGTGANVLTF. CDR3 DNA: TGCGCCAGCAGCTTGGCCGAAACAGGGGGCTTAGGTACTGGGGCCAACGTCCTGACTTTC.

To note about this clone: Other DNA sequences in this specimen translate into the identical CDR3. This chain links TRBV5-1 with TRBJ2-3; D unclear. V gave up 3 bases and J gave up 0 bases, with 5 bases separating them. This CDR3 region has 13 residues. Per the germline V gene, CDR1 is SGHRS and CDR2 is YFSETQ. CDR3 in amino acids: CASSSTSTDTQYF. CDR3 nucleotide sequence: TGCGCCAGCAGCTCAACTAGCACAGATACGCAGTATTTT.

The chain combines TRBV2 with TRBJ1-1; D remains unclear. V was trimmed by 4 bases and J by 1 base, leaving 16 bases between them. Germline V lookup: CDR1 SNHLY, CDR2 FYNNEI. The CDR3 is made up of 16 amino acids. Written as DNA, the CDR3 is TGTGCCAGCAGTGGTCGGCGGACTCACCCGAACACTGAAGCTTTCTTT. Translating gives CASSGRRTHPNTEAFF.

This chain uses TRBV10-3 with TRBJ2-2; a possible D gene is TRBD1 (5 bases). The germline CDR1 and CDR2 sequences are ENHRY and SYGVKD. V gave up 6 bases and J gave up 6 bases, with 11 bases separating them. The CDR3 sequence is 13 residues long. The CDR3: CAIRPQGSGELFF. In DNA form, the CDR3 reads TGTGCCATCAGGCCTCAGGGATCCGGGGAGCTGTTTTTT.

The chain carries TRBV10-3 and TRBJ2-1, with no clear D. CDR1 and CDR2 from the germline V gene are ENHRY and SYGVKD. The CDR3 has 14 amino acids. V shed 6 bases and J shed 6 bases, with 15 bases lying between them. The CDR3 DNA reads TGTGCCATCAGATCCGGGCCCACCGGCAATGAGCAGTTCTTC. Its protein is CAIRSGPTGNEQFF.

The J gene is TRBJ1-1, the V gene TRBV6-5, with D hard to call. Germline CDR1 reads MNHEY; CDR2 reads SVGAGI. V was trimmed by 2 bases and J by 0 bases, leaving 10 bases between them. The CDR3 covers 15 residues. The CDR3, as DNA: TGTGCCAGCAGTTACGCTACAGCCATGAACACTGAAGCTTTCTTT. It specifies CASSYATAMNTEAFF.